These T cell receptor beta chains were read from a single sample in a study of CD8 T cells in ankylosing spondylitis. TCRdb analysed the 5' RACE reads with MiXCR anew, one entry per CDR3 protein. The sample gives about 510,000 distinct CDR3 sequences, about 5% of which show up once; around 3.4% is in the top ten. Sequenced: blood, either unsorted or a sorted T cell fraction (not recorded which). All receptors derive from a male donor with ankylosing spondylitis. The CDR3 runs from the conserved cysteine through the conserved F or W. Fields, in order: J gene, V gene, D gene, CDR3 protein. The D gene is left open where the match is weak.

TRBJ1-6 TRBV11-2 - CASRALAESPLHF
TRBJ2-7 TRBV14 TRBD1 CASSRHRGDYEQYF
TRBJ2-1 TRBV10-3 TRBD1 CAIRDVTGAIYNEQFF
TRBJ2-3 TRBV12-3/TRBV12-4 - CASSFLRAGTSTDTQYF
TRBJ2-3 TRBV20-1 TRBD2 CSAPLAGAWIDTQYF
TRBJ1-3 TRBV7-2 - CASSLARGIDWSTIYF
TRBJ2-7 TRBV4-2 - CASSQEAGRTIDEQYF
TRBJ2-7 TRBV11-1 - CASSFRNYEQYF
TRBJ1-5 TRBV7-2 - CASSLVSTVNQPQHF
TRBJ2-7 TRBV6-5 - CASSYPGVLGSYEQYF
TRBJ2-1 TRBV20-1 - CSAIPTREQFF
TRBJ2-7 TRBV5-1 TRBD1 CASSTTGGEQYF
TRBJ1-1 TRBV28 - CASRGRREAFF
TRBJ2-1 TRBV5-1 TRBD1 CASSSSGTGGYNEQFF
TRBJ2-1 TRBV20-1 - CSARDGLPIYNEQFF
TRBJ2-7 TRBV11-3 TRBD1 CASSLSDRGPYEQYF
TRBJ2-1 TRBV20-1 - CSARDPAEISYNEQFF
TRBJ2-1 TRBV6-2/TRBV6-3 - CASSYLPVGSYNEQFF
TRBJ1-1 TRBV6-1 - CASDWGADTEAFF
TRBJ2-6 TRBV7-2 - CASSPFGGSGANVLTF
TRBJ2-7 TRBV11-2 - CASSTTRGVFYEQYF
TRBJ2-1 TRBV28 TRBD1 CASSPFQGSHRGQFF
TRBJ2-7 TRBV7-2 - CASSLARDGYEQYF
TRBJ2-3 TRBV20-1 - CSARDRRGSTDTQYF
TRBJ2-5 TRBV21-1 - CASIPTSGRGETQYF
TRBJ1-1 TRBV7-2 - CASSLWDVNEAFF
TRBJ1-1 TRBV12-3/TRBV12-4 - CASSLAVISEAFF
TRBJ2-5 TRBV5-1 TRBD2 CASSLGTSSETQYF
TRBJ2-3 TRBV20-1 TRBD1 CSAEDRDTDTQYF
TRBJ1-1 TRBV3-1 - CASYSDGWGAFF
TRBJ2-4 TRBV10-3 TRBD2 CAISDLAGGHYIQYF
TRBJ2-3 TRBV20-1 TRBD1 CSAPDRGGTDTQYF
TRBJ2-7 TRBV4-3 - CASSQERDNSYEQYF
TRBJ2-1 TRBV7-2 TRBD2 CASMAGGTARVEQFF
TRBJ2-7 TRBV5-1 TRBD2 CASSPGLAGSFSYEQYF
TRBJ1-1 TRBV30 - CAWSAQPNTEAFF
TRBJ1-5 TRBV7-9 - CASSLVGEDQPQHF
TRBJ2-3 TRBV5-1 TRBD2 CASSLSGLAGGADTQYF
TRBJ1-1 TRBV7-2 - CASSFDSTNTEAFF
TRBJ1-1 TRBV7-9 - CASSLGLGSGTEAFF
TRBJ1-5 TRBV20-1 TRBD1 CSARVDRDQPQHF
TRBJ2-5 TRBV15 TRBD2 CATSSPSGQETQYF
TRBJ2-7 TRBV15 TRBD2 CATSTPLLAGGLYEQYF
TRBJ2-7 TRBV4-2 - CASSQRQAPSEQYF
TRBJ2-3 TRBV18 - CASSPPSGSTQYF
TRBJ2-3 TRBV18 - CASSSTGAGTPNTQYF
TRBJ1-3 TRBV10-3 - CAISGLIGNTIYF
TRBJ2-1 TRBV7-2 - CASSQDTHGRPSQFF
TRBJ2-1 TRBV5-1 TRBD2 CASSLTSGSSYNEQFF
TRBJ2-1 TRBV6-2/TRBV6-3 - CAGSSPYNEQFF
TRBJ2-1 TRBV20-1 TRBD2 CSARDTPSGSHEQFF
TRBJ1-6 TRBV28 - CASSSRIYNSPLHF
TRBJ2-7 TRBV12-3/TRBV12-4 - CASSPSLVNSEQYF
TRBJ2-1 TRBV3-1 - CASSQGDDFEQFF